Below are 23 T cell receptor beta chains sequenced from a single sample in a study of blood T cell repertoires in COVID-19. Clones were read by immunoSEQ multiplex PCR, and TCRdb kept only the in-frame ones, dropping some. The table has roughly 200,000 clones, 85% seen once. Sequenced material: peripheral blood. These TCRs come from a woman of 80 years or more with acute or convalescent COVID-19.

Remarks on this clone: At one end, the junction sequence differs from germline, possibly due to a read error. The CDR3 region is CASNLMRDTEAFF. The CDR3 DNA sequence: TGTGCCAGCAACTTAATGAGGGACACTGAAGCTTTCTTT. The rearrangement uses TRBV7-2 and TRBJ1-1; D unclear. The CDR3 spans 13 residues. Germline V lookup: CDR1 SGHTA, CDR2 FQGNSA.

The chain carries TRBV7-2 and TRBJ2-5; D is perhaps TRBD2 (5 bases). The V gene's germline CDR1 is SGHTA and CDR2 FQGNSA. Trimming cost V 3 bases and J 4 bases, with 9 bases left between them. CDR3 length equals 13 residues. Here the CDR3 DNA reads TGTGCCAGCAGCTTGAGGACTGCAGAGACCCAGTACTTC. The encoded protein is CASSLRTAETQYF.

This chain connects TRBV7-2 to TRBJ2-5; weak D call: TRBD2 (5 bases). The germline V gene encodes CDR1 SGHTA and CDR2 FQGNSA. V was shortened by 8 bases and J by 2 bases, with 18 bases between the two germline ends. The CDR3 sequence is 15 residues long. The CDR3 here is CASLLRETSQETQYF. The CDR3 DNA sequence: TGTGCCAGCCTCCTTCGGGAAACCTCTCAAGAGACCCAGTACTTC.

The genes are TRBV5-1 and TRBJ1-2; TRBD1 aligns across 7 bases. This CDR3 contains 14 residues. V lost 4 bases and J lost 2; bases outside the gene matches: 5. Germline V gene data show CDR1 as SGHRS and CDR2 as YFSETQ. The CDR3 bases are TGCGCCAGCAGCCCGATGACAGGGAACTATGGCTACACCTTC. It yields the protein CASSPMTGNYGYTF.

This chain connects TRBV25-1 to TRBJ1-2; D gene ambiguous. V lost 0 bases, J lost 3 bases, and 5 bases lay in between. Germline CDR1 MGHDK, CDR2 SYGVNS. The CDR3 spans 13 residues. CDR3 nucleotides: TGTGCCAGCAGTGAATATACGGACTATGGCTACACCTTC. It encodes CASSEYTDYGYTF.

The chain carries TRBV12-3 or TRBV12-4 and TRBJ2-1; TRBD2 aligns across 10 bases. This CDR3 has 12 amino acids. The junction had 3 bases not matched to a gene; V was cut back by 10 bases and J by 6 bases. The CDR3 is CATSGRANEQFF. CDR3 in DNA: TGTGCCACAAGCGGGAGGGCCAATGAGCAGTTCTTC.

The chain recombines TRBV5-1 with TRBJ1-4, with a weak D call TRBD1 (5 bases). Deletions cut 3 bases from V and 0 bases from J, with 9 bases between. This CDR3 is built from 15 residues. CDR1 is SGHRS and CDR2 is YFSETQ in the germline V gene. The CDR3 DNA follows: TGCGCCAGCAGCTCGACAGTCCCAACTAATGAAAAACTGTTTTTT. Translated, it gives CASSSTVPTNEKLFF.

This chain links TRBV5-1 with TRBJ2-3; no definite D call. The germline gives CDR1 SGHRS, CDR2 YFSETQ. V was shortened by 4 bases and J by 0 bases, with 21 bases between the two germline ends. The CDR3 runs 18 residues. The CDR3 spells CASSESRVVPASTDTQYF. DNA for the CDR3: TGCGCCAGCAGCGAATCCCGGGTCGTCCCCGCTAGCACAGATACGCAGTATTTT.

The rearrangement links TRBV19 to TRBJ1-5; maybe TRBD1 (6 bases). Per the germline V gene, CDR1 is LNHDA and CDR2 is SQIVND (reference sequence). V was pared by 7 bases and J by 3 bases, with 19 bases between. CDR3 length: 16 residues. The CDR3 here is CASTDRPGDPNQPQHF. The CDR3 DNA follows: TGTGCCAGTACCGATAGACCAGGGGACCCCAATCAGCCCCAGCATTTT.

The rearrangement uses TRBV7-2 and TRBJ2-7; D gene ambiguous. V shed 4 bases and J shed 0 bases, with 7 bases lying between them. Germline V gives CDR1 SGHTA, CDR2 FQGNSA. This CDR3 spans 13 amino acids. The CDR3 nucleotides are TGTGCCAGCAGCTCTAGTCTCTCCTACGAGCAGTACTTC. Its translation: CASSSSLSYEQYF.

The genes are TRBV7-3 and TRBJ2-1; 9 bases match TRBD1. This CDR3 spans 15 amino acids. Germline CDR1 and CDR2: SGHTA and FQGTGA. J gave up 8 bases and V 5 bases, and 10 bases lay outside the gene matches. The CDR3 nucleotides are TGTGCCAGCAGCCCAGATGGGGACAGGGTCCATGAGCAGTTCTTC. The encoded protein is CASSPDGDRVHEQFF. Together with reference TRBV7-3 and TRBJ2-1, the CDR3 gives the full variable domain: GAGVSQTPSNKVTEKGKYVELRCDPISGHTALYWYRQSLGQGPEFLIYFQGTGAADDSGLPNDRFFAVRPEGSVSTLKIQRTERGDSAVYLCASSPDGDRVHEQFFGPGTRLTVL.

The table lists this clone with many counts. Here the CDR3 DNA reads TGCAGCACCCAGGGACTAGCGGAACAGGGGGGAACAGATACGCAGTATTTT. This translates into CSTQGLAEQGGTDTQYF. This chain connects TRBV29-1 to TRBJ2-3, with 11 bases fitting TRBD2. After removal of 8 bases from V and 3 bases from J, the junction contained 16 bases not matched to a gene. Germline CDR1 reads SQVTM; CDR2 reads ANQGSEA. The CDR3 contains 17 residues.

The CDR3 DNA reads TGTGCCAGCAGCCCAGGGACCGGGGGATTATTTGGAAACACCATATATTTT. It codes for CASSPGTGGLFGNTIYF. This sequence joins TRBV5-8 and TRBJ1-3; maybe TRBD1 (5 bases). Trimming took off 4 bases at V and 3 bases at J, with 20 bases between the two ends. This CDR3 has 17 amino acids. CDR1 and CDR2 from the germline V gene are SGHTS and YDEGEE.

To note about this clone: Other DNA variants within this sample encode the same CDR3. The chain recombines TRBV28 with TRBJ2-2, with 7 bases identical to TRBD1. The CDR3 length is 15 residues. V lost 5 bases to trimming and J lost 0 bases; unmatched junction nucleotides: 3. The V gene's germline CDR1 is MDHEN and CDR2 SYDVKM. CDR3 nucleotide sequence: TGTGCCAGCAGTCCCGGGACAGCGAACACCGGGGAGCTGTTTTTT. Protein product: CASSPGTANTGELFF. Together with reference TRBV28 and TRBJ2-2, the CDR3 gives the full variable domain: DVKVTQSSRYLVKRTGEKVFLECVQDMDHENMFWYRQDPGLGLRLIYFSYDVKMKEKGDIPEGYSVSREKKERFSLILESASTNQTSMYLCASSPGTANTGELFFGEGSRLTVL.

V usage is TRBV2 and J usage is TRBJ2-5; 10 bases fit TRBD1. The CDR3 totals 15 residues. V lost 6 bases to trimming and J lost 2 bases; unmatched junction nucleotides: 6. Per germline, CDR1 SNHLY and CDR2 FYNNEI. In DNA form, the CDR3 reads TGTGCCAGCAGCGGACAGGGGGTAGGTCAAGAGACCCAGTACTTC. This codes for CASSGQGVGQETQYF.

The V gene is TRBV18, the J gene TRBJ2-5; possible D gene TRBD2, 5 bases. V lost 6 bases and J lost 4, with 9 bases in between. CDR1 and CDR2 from the germline V gene are KGHSH and LQKENI. There are 12 residues in the CDR3. The CDR3 protein is CASSAAGETQYF. In DNA form, the CDR3 reads TGTGCCAGCTCGGCTGCGGGAGAGACCCAGTACTTC.

DNA for the CDR3: TGTGCCAGCAGTACTGGACAGAACTATGGCTACACCTTC. Translated, it gives CASSTGQNYGYTF. The chain has TRBV12-3 or TRBV12-4 and TRBJ1-2, with a weak D call TRBD1 (6 bases). The CDR3 runs 13 residues. V dropped 5 bases and J dropped 2 bases, with 9 bases sitting between them.

The DNA for the CDR3 is TGTGCCAGTAGAAGACTAGCGGGACACTACAATGAGCAGTTCTTC. It encodes CASRRLAGHYNEQFF. The J gene is TRBJ2-1, the V gene TRBV19; 11 bases match TRBD2. The germline CDR1 and CDR2 sequences are LNHDA and SQIVND (reference sequence). The V segment lost 6 bases and the J segment 3 bases; nucleotides outside the gene matches: 4. This CDR3 contains 15 residues.

The chain uses TRBV9 and TRBJ2-1; D is unclear. Trimming stripped 1 base from V and 9 bases from J, with 14 bases between. Germline CDR1 and CDR2: SGDLS and YYNGEE. The CDR3 extends over 14 amino acids. Written as DNA, the CDR3 is TGTGCCAGCAGCGTATACAGTGTTAATAGTGAGCAGTTCTTC. Protein product: CASSVYSVNSEQFF.

In this sample, this clone turned up once. In DNA, the CDR3 is TGTGCCAGCAGCAGTACTAGTTTCAGCGAGCAGTACTTC. Protein sequence: CASSSTSFSEQYF. The chain carries TRBV7-2 and TRBJ2-7, with D possibly matching TRBD2 (5 bases). V lost 5 bases, J lost 6 bases, and 14 bases lay in between. CDR1 is SGHTA and CDR2 is FQGNSA in the germline V gene. There are 13 residues in the CDR3.

This rearrangement joins TRBV6-5 to TRBJ2-7; 8 bases map to TRBD2. Germline CDR1 reads MNHEY; CDR2 reads SVGAGI. There are 14 residues in the CDR3. The V and J ends lost 0 bases and 6 bases, in that order; junction bases with no gene match: 4. The CDR3 sequence is CASSYSREGGEQYF. For the CDR3, the DNA is TGTGCCAGCAGTTACTCCCGGGAGGGGGGCGAGCAGTACTTC.

The chain carries TRBV5-1 and TRBJ2-1; D might be TRBD1 (6 bases). The germline CDR1 and CDR2 sequences are SGHRS and YFSETQ. CDR3 length: 17 amino acids. V was shortened by 7 bases and J by 0 bases, with 20 bases between the two germline ends. As DNA, the CDR3 is TGCGCCAGCGAGAAACAGGGTACTAGGAGCTCCTACAATGAGCAGTTCTTC. Protein: CASEKQGTRSSYNEQFF.

The V gene is TRBV30, the J gene TRBJ1-2, with TRBD1 matching 7 bases. CDR1 is GTSNPN and CDR2 is SVGIG in the germline V gene (reference sequence). The CDR3 has 15 amino acids. J was trimmed by 6 bases and V by 8 bases; bases with no gene match: 18. In DNA form, the CDR3 reads TGTGCCGGACCTGGAGTGGCTGGAGGGGGCCATGGCTACACCTTC. This translates into CAGPGVAGGGHGYTF.